One and the same sample provided the 21 T cell receptor beta chains below, sequenced in a study of blood T cell repertoires in COVID-19. TCRdb's copy holds only in-frame clones and misses some; the assay was immunoSEQ multiplex PCR. Among about 180,000 clones listed, around 80% were seen once. The material sequenced was PBMCs or T cells enriched from blood (not recorded which). These receptor sequences come from a man aged 60-69 years who had been exposed to COVID-19.

The chain has TRBV30 and TRBJ1-2, with 10 positions matching TRBD1. The J segment lost 7 bases and the V segment lost 4 bases, leaving 12 bases of the junction unmatched. The CDR3 has 15 residues. From germline, CDR1 is GTSNPN and CDR2 SVGIG (reference sequence). As DNA, the CDR3 is TGTGCCTGGATTAAGCCGGGACAGGGGAGAGGTGGCTACACCTTC. Its translation: CAWIKPGQGRGGYTF. The full variable domain, with the rest looked up from reference TRBV30 and TRBJ1-2, is SQTIHQWPATLVQPVGSPLSLECTVEGTSNPNLYWYRQAAGRGLQLLFYSVGIGQISSEVPQNLSASRPQDRQFILSSKKLLLSDSGFYLCAWIKPGQGRGGYTFGSGTRLTVV.

The gene calls are TRBV5-6 and TRBJ2-1, with 10 bases aligning to TRBD2. Trimming took 0 bases from V and 7 from J; bases not matched to a gene: 1. CDR3 size: 14 residues. Per the germline V gene, CDR1 is SGHDT and CDR2 is YYEEEE. The CDR3 DNA reads as TGTGCCAGCAGCTTGGAACTAGCGGGGAATGAGCAGTTCTTC. Translating gives CASSLELAGNEQFF.

The chain employs TRBV5-6 and TRBJ2-7; 10 bases align to TRBD2. V lost 3 bases to trimming and J lost 3 bases; unmatched junction nucleotides: 9. Per germline, CDR1 SGHDT and CDR2 YYEEEE. This CDR3 region has 16 residues. In DNA, the CDR3 is TGTGCCAGCAGCTCCGGTCTAGCGGGAGTGATCTACGAGCAGTACTTC. Amino acids: CASSSGLAGVIYEQYF.

This chain joins TRBV2 and TRBJ2-2; 9 bases align to TRBD2. After removal of 4 bases from V and 5 bases from J, the junction contained 11 bases not matched to a gene. Germline values: CDR1 SNHLY, CDR2 FYNNEI. The CDR3 covers 17 residues. The chain's CDR3 is CASSVGGRARGTGELFF. Here the CDR3 DNA reads TGTGCCAGCAGTGTTGGCGGGAGGGCCCGGGGAACCGGGGAGCTGTTTTTT.

The chain joins TRBV30 to TRBJ2-5, with a possible D match to TRBD2 (7 bases). There are 13 residues in the CDR3. Germline V lookup: CDR1 GTSNPN, CDR2 SVGIG (reference sequence). Trimming left V 5 bases short and J 1 base short, with 11 bases between. The CDR3 is CAWGAGAQETQYF. CDR3 sequence (DNA): TGTGCCTGGGGGGCGGGGGCCCAAGAGACCCAGTACTTC.

J is TRBJ2-7 and V is TRBV7-9, with 9 nucleotides matching TRBD2. V lost 1 base, J lost 3 bases, and 4 bases stayed unmatched. CDR1 and CDR2 (germline): SEHNR, FQNEAQ (reference sequence). The CDR3 loop spans 15 amino acids. The CDR3 nucleotides read TGTGCCAGCAGCTTAGGCGCTAGCGGGATCTACGAGCAGTACTTC. Amino acid sequence: CASSLGASGIYEQYF.

The chain carries TRBV9 and TRBJ1-2; 9 nucleotides match TRBD1. CDR3 length equals 15 residues. V was clipped by 1 base and J by 6 bases; unmatched bases: 7. The germline V gene encodes CDR1 SGDLS and CDR2 YYNGEE. The CDR3 bases are TGTGCCAGCAGCGTATGGCGGGACAGGGCCGATGGCTACACCTTC. Its protein is CASSVWRDRADGYTF.

The CDR3 bases are TGTGCCAGCAGCTTATACCCGACTAGCGGGAACCAAGAGACCCAGTACTTC. Its protein product is CASSLYPTSGNQETQYF. The rearrangement uses TRBV11-3 and TRBJ2-5; 11 positions agree with TRBD2. Looked up from germline, CDR1 is SGHNT and CDR2 is YENEEA. CDR3 length: 17 residues. The V and J ends lost 2 bases and 0 bases, in that order; junction bases with no gene match: 5.

This chain links TRBV3-1 (or the pseudogene TRBV3-2) with TRBJ1-6; D is perhaps TRBD1 (6 bases). Looked up from germline, CDR1 is LGHDT and CDR2 is YNNKEL (reference sequence). The CDR3 loop spans 14 amino acids. Trimming stripped 4 bases from V and 6 bases from J, with 10 bases between. The CDR3 is CASSLGQSNSPLHF. As DNA, the CDR3 is TGTGCCAGCAGCCTTGGACAGAGTAATTCACCCCTCCACTTT.

The gene calls are TRBV30 and TRBJ1-5; no definite D call. The CDR3 has 13 residues. The V end lost 3 bases, the J end lost 9 bases, and 15 bases lay between the germline ends. Germline CDR1 reads GTSNPN; CDR2 reads SVGIG (reference sequence). The CDR3 loop reads CAWSVSGGRPQHF. In nucleotides, the CDR3 is TGTGCCTGGAGCGTTTCAGGAGGCAGGCCCCAGCATTTT.

Of note for this clone: Germline is not matched at one junction end, which may reflect a read error. V gene TRBV19 combines with J gene TRBJ2-2; TRBD1 matches at 10 bases. This CDR3 spans 16 amino acids. The V gene's germline CDR1 is LNHDA and CDR2 SQIVND (reference sequence). The chain's CDR3 is CASSIGTGANTGELFF. CDR3 nucleotides: TGTGCCAGTAGCATAGGGACAGGGGCGAACACCGGGGAGCTGTTTTTT. Complete variable domain (other parts from reference TRBV19 and TRBJ2-2): DGGITQSPKYLFRKEGQNVTLSCEQNLNHDAMYWYRQDPGQGLRLIYYSQIVNDFQKGDIAEGYSVSREKKESFPLTVTSAQKNPTAFYLCASSIGTGANTGELFFGEGSRLTVL.

The chain combines TRBV19 with TRBJ2-2; no clear D gene. V was clipped by 3 bases and J by 3 bases, with 8 bases between them. Looked up from germline, CDR1 is LNHDA and CDR2 is SQIVND (reference sequence). The CDR3 extends over 14 amino acids. The CDR3 sequence is CASSIGGYTGELFF. For the CDR3, the DNA is TGTGCCAGTAGTATTGGCGGTTACACCGGGGAGCTGTTTTTT.

This clone was observed a single time. CDR3 sequence: CATSRETSGSINEQFF. The CDR3 nucleotides read TGTGCCACCAGCAGAGAGACTAGCGGGAGCATCAATGAGCAGTTCTTC. This chain links TRBV15 with TRBJ2-1; 12 bases are shared with TRBD2. V shed 0 bases, J shed 6 bases, and the junction held 3 bases outside the gene matches. There are 16 residues in the CDR3. Germline V CDR1 and CDR2: LNHNV, YYDKDF (reference sequence).

This clone was seen only once. The chain has TRBV3-1 (or the pseudogene TRBV3-2) and TRBJ2-3; D might be TRBD2 (5 bases). The germline V and J ends were trimmed by 4 bases and 2 bases, with 10 bases remaining between them. Per germline, CDR1 LGHDT and CDR2 YNNKEL (reference sequence). There are 14 residues in the CDR3. This CDR3 reads CASSLTRATDTQYF. Here the CDR3 DNA reads TGTGCCAGCAGCCTGACGAGGGCCACAGATACGCAGTATTTT.

The chain carries TRBV9 and TRBJ2-3; 7 nucleotides agree with TRBD1. The CDR3 extends over 15 amino acids. The V segment lost 4 bases and the J segment 1 base; nucleotides outside the gene matches: 6. Per germline, CDR1 SGDLS and CDR2 YYNGEE. CDR3 sequence (DNA): TGTGCCAGCAGCCCCGACAGGGTCGGCACAGATACGCAGTATTTT. This codes for CASSPDRVGTDTQYF.

The chain couples TRBV10-1 to TRBJ1-1; possible D gene TRBD1, 6 bases. CDR3 length: 15 residues. Germline CDR1 WNHNN, CDR2 SYGVQD (reference sequence). The V end lost 3 bases, the J end lost 1 base, and 12 bases lay between the germline ends. The CDR3 DNA follows: TGCGCCAGCAGTGAATGCCAGGGGACGAACACTGAAGCTTTCTTT. This translates into CASSECQGTNTEAFF.

This chain uses TRBV7-3 with TRBJ2-1; D remains unclear. The germline gives CDR1 SGHTA, CDR2 FQGTGA. The CDR3 is 14 residues long. V dropped 3 bases and J dropped 9 bases, with 15 bases sitting between them. The CDR3 DNA follows: TGTGCCAGCAGCTTTTTAAGTACGTCCAGTGAGCAGTTCTTC. Translating gives CASSFLSTSSEQFF.

V usage is TRBV5-1 and J usage is TRBJ2-1, with 9 bases aligning to TRBD2. The CDR3 is made up of 15 amino acids. Germline CDR1 and CDR2: SGHRS and YFSETQ. V shed 1 base, J shed 4 bases, and the junction held 3 bases outside the gene matches. The CDR3 loop is CASSLPGLAYNEQFF. In DNA, the CDR3 is TGCGCCAGCAGCTTGCCCGGACTAGCGTACAATGAGCAGTTCTTC. Full variable domain (remainder filled in from reference TRBV5-1 and TRBJ2-1): KAGVTQTPRYLIKTRGQQVTLSCSPISGHRSVSWYQQTPGQGLQFLFEYFSETQRNKGNFPGRFSGRQFSNSRSEMNVSTLELGDSALYLCASSLPGLAYNEQFFGPGTRLTVL.

The chain links TRBV2 to TRBJ2-5; 7 bases fit TRBD1. The V gene end was trimmed by 6 bases and the J gene end by 0 bases; junction bases not matched to a gene: 4. This CDR3 is 14 amino acids long. CDR1 and CDR2 (germline): SNHLY, FYNNEI. The CDR3 coding sequence is TGTGCCAGCAGAACGGGACAGTACCAAGAGACCCAGTACTTC. This sequence encodes CASRTGQYQETQYF.

Written as DNA, the CDR3 is TGTGCCAGCAGCTTACGGACTAGCGGGAGGGCCTTATCGTTCTACGAGCAGTACTTC. Protein: CASSLRTSGRALSFYEQYF. The rearrangement links TRBV7-2 to TRBJ2-7, with 15 bases aligning to TRBD2. There are 19 residues in the CDR3. V trimming: 2 bases; J trimming: 3 bases; junction bases outside the gene matches: 11. Germline values: CDR1 SGHTA, CDR2 FQGNSA.

This chain links TRBV29-1 with TRBJ2-2, with D possibly matching TRBD2 (5 bases). The CDR3 runs 14 residues. Germline V gene data show CDR1 as SQVTM and CDR2 as ANQGSEA. V was trimmed by 2 bases and J by 5 bases, leaving 12 bases between them. CDR3 sequence (DNA): TGCAGCGTTGAATCCAGCGGTTTTACCGGGGAGCTGTTTTTT. This translates into CSVESSGFTGELFF.